This entry concerns a single T cell receptor beta chain. The CDR3 is 13 residues long. Germline V gene sequence: CDR1 SGHRS, CDR2 YFSETQ. The V gene lost 2 bases and the J gene lost 7 bases, with 7 bases spanning the gap. This entry comes from a study of OX40 agonist ivuxolimab in advanced cancers. Study-level information: People in dose escalation had one of these cancers: hepatocellular carcinoma, melanoma, renal cell or head and neck cancer. The group had a mean age of 60 years, ranged from about 20 to 85, and was 80% to 90% male.

Profiled with immunoSEQ multiplex PCR; TCRdb holds only in-frame clones, not every one. The table records about 75,000 clones, approximately 86% of them present only once. The rearrangement joins TRBV5-1 to TRBJ1-6; D gene unclear. The sequenced sample was CD4+ or CD8+ T cells sorted from blood, obtained in a trial of the OX40 agonist ivuxolimab. The receptor was isolated from an adult with an advanced solid tumor such as melanoma, head and neck, liver or kidney cancer. CDR3 sequence reads: CASSFGPNSPLHF. CDR3 nucleotides: TGCGCCAGCAGCTTCGGACCGAATTCACCCCTCCACTTT.